The TCR beta chain under discussion was sequenced for a study of blood T cell repertoires in COVID-19 (dated by TCRdb to about 2020). For the wider study: Samples covering the acute and convalescent phases of COVID-19 were provided by collaborators in the United States, Italy and Spain. The prospective study material was composed of cDNA or gDNA derived from T cells, B-cell-depleted T cells, or PBMCs. The dataset comprised deeply sampled blood TCRbeta repertoires from subjects exposed to, actively infected with, or recovered from COVID-19. The repertoires were released in a freely available public database meant as a resource for research on the immune response to SARS-CoV-2. The samples were drawn from two sources: the first 160 participants of the ongoing ImmuneRACE study, and 1,000 to 1,500 subjects contributed by 6 global collaborators. The sample metadata nearly always contained a de-identified subject ID, COVID-19 status, age in years and sex. HLA class I and class II types, where available, came from metadata supplied by the sample provider rather than from assay-based typing. The full study reports these points: The amount of clinical and demographic metadata varied by source and participant and was provided uncurated.

The immunoSEQ Assay, a bias-controlled multiplex PCR, was used to amplify TCRbeta CDR3 regions from genomic DNA. In the source study's methods: Within the assay, amplification of reference gene primers was used to estimate how many nucleated cells each sample contained. To quantify the absolute abundance of each unique TCRbeta CDR3 rearrangement, sequence reads were collapsed and filtered. For each sample, productive Simpson clonality was calculated by taking the square root of Simpson's diversity index across productive rearrangements. The source is immuneACCESS, and TCRdb retained only in-frame sequences with V and J called. Part of the clones is not carried over; for the studies checked, unresolved V genes explain less than half of this, and the remainder is unexplained. That table furnishes V, J and clone size, whereas the DNA furnished D and trimming. This sample is represented by roughly 200,000 clones; around 82% of them were singletons. The ten largest account for less than 7% of the sample.

Remarks on this clone: What this receptor recognizes is not known. Qualities for individual bases were not recorded, and no much larger clone is one base off.

From cysteine to phenylalanine, the CDR3 is 16 amino acids long. The sequence is cut down to CDR3 DNA, 48 bases in frame from base 1. For this chain, trimming is 5 bases at the V end and 9 bases at the J end, and the number of junction bases without a gene match is 14. CDR1 and CDR2 were assigned from the germline V gene as SGHRS and YFSETQ. Whole blood was collected in K2EDTA tubes by collaborating institutions according to the institutions' own protocols. For TCRbeta analysis, collaborators shipped samples as frozen whole blood, isolated PBMCs, or DNA extracted from either of those sample types. This chain is built from TRBV5-1 and TRBJ2-1; the junction holds 10 bases that match TRBD2. The clonotype was recovered from an older woman with acute or convalescent COVID-19. Sequenced: peripheral blood. In nucleotides, the sequence is TGCGCCAGCAGAGCCCGTCTAGCGGGAGAGACGAGTGAGCAGTTCTTC. It specifies CASRARLAGETSEQFF. Joined to the reference TRBV5-1 and TRBJ2-1 proteins, this CDR3 gives the full variable domain: KAGVTQTPRYLIKTRGQQVTLSCSPISGHRSVSWYQQTPGQGLQFLFEYFSETQRNKGNFPGRFSGRQFSNSRSEMNVSTLELGDSALYLCASRARLAGETSEQFFGPGTRLTVL.